This T cell receptor (beta chain) was found in a study of regulatory T cells in long-lasting Graves disease. The germline V gene encodes CDR1 ENHRY and CDR2 SYGVKD. The CDR3 length is 14 residues. Deletions cut 6 bases from V and 6 bases from J, with 15 bases between. This clonotype showed up just a few times. Time point noted: newly diagnosed GD, antithyroid drugs for less than 3 months. TCR sequences were obtained from RNA taken from PBMCs. Library construction for TCR beta used iRepertoire HTBI primers and Arm-PCR of CDR3 regions. TCRdb reprocessed the multiplex PCR reads with MiXCR, giving one entry per CDR3 protein. Found here are about 530,000 distinct CDR3 sequences, about 16% of them singletons; the top ten hold 25%. These data are also associated with another study on T cells in Graves' hyperthyroidism and ophthalmopathy. This second report adds: The TCR CDR3 was amplified in a first-round RT-PCR using the HTBI primer set.

The sequencing here drew on peripheral blood mononuclear cells (PBMCs), taken at new diagnosis, from a patient treated with antithyroid drugs. The clonotype was recovered from a woman aged 35-60 years with Graves disease. The chain has TRBV10-3 and TRBJ2-1; tentatively, D is TRBD1 (5 bases). CDR3 amino acids: CAISLTDPRNEQFF. The DNA for the CDR3 is TGTGCCATCAGCTTGACAGACCCCCGCAATGAGCAGTTCTTC.